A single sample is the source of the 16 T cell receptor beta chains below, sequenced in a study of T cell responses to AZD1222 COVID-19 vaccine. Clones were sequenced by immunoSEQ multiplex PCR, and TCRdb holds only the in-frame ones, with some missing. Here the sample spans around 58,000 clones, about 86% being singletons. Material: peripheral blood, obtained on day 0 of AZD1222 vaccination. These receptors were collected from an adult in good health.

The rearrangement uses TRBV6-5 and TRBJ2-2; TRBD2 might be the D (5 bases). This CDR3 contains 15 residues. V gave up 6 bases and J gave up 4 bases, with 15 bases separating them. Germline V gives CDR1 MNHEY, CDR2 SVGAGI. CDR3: CASRPLVRVTGELFF. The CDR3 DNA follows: TGTGCCAGCAGACCCCTAGTGAGGGTCACCGGGGAGCTGTTTTTT.

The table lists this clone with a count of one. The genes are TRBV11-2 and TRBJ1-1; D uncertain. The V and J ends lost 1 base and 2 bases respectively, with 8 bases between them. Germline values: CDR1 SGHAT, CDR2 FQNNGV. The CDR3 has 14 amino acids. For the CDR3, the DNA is TGTGCCAGCAGCTTAGTGGCAGCCAACACTGAAGCTTTCTTT. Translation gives CASSLVAANTEAFF.

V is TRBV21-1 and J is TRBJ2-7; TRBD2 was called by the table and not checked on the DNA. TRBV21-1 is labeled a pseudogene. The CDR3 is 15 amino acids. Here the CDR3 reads CASSKMVAVSYEQYF. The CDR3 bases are TGTGCCAGCAGCAAAATGGTAGCGGTCTCCTACGAGCAGTACTTC.

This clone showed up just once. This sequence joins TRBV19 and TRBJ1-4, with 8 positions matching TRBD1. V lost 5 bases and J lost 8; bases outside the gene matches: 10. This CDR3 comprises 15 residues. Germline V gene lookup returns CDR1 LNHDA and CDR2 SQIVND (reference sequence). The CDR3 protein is CASSQTGTGKEKLFF. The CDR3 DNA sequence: TGTGCCAGTAGTCAAACCGGGACAGGAAAGGAAAAACTGTTTTTT.

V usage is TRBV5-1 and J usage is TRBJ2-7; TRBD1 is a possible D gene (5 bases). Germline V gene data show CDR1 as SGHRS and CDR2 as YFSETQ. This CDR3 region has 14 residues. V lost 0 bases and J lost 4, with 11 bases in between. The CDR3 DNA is TGCGCCAGCAGCTTGGCCACTCGGACATACGAGCAGTACTTC. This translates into CASSLATRTYEQYF.

In DNA, the CDR3 is TGTGCCAGCAGCGTAACCCCTCTAGCGGGGGGCACAGATACGCAGTATTTT. Residues: CASSVTPLAGGTDTQYF. The chain combines TRBV9 with TRBJ2-3; 10 bases line up with TRBD2. V lost 1 base to trimming and J lost 1 base; unmatched junction nucleotides: 6. Germline V lookup: CDR1 SGDLS, CDR2 YYNGEE. The CDR3 contains 17 residues.

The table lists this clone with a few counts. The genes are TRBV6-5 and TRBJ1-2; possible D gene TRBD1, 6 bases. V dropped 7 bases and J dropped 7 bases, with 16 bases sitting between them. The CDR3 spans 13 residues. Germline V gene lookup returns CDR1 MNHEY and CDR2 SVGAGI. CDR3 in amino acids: CASTPRGQVGYTF. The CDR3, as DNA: TGTGCCAGCACCCCGCGGGGGCAGGTTGGCTACACCTTC.

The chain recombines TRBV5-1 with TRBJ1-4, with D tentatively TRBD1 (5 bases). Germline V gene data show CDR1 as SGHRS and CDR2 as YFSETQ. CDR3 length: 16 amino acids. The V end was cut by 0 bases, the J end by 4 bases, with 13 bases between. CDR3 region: CASSLAGGAYNEKLFF. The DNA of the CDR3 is TGCGCCAGCAGCTTGGCGGGTGGGGCGTATAATGAAAAACTGTTTTTT.

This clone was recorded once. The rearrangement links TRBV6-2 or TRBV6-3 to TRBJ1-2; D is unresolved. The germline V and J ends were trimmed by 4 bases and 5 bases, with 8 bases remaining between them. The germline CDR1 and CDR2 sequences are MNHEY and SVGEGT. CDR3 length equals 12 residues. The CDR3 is CASSLGRYGYTF. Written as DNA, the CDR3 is TGTGCCAGCAGTTTAGGACGGTATGGCTACACCTTC.

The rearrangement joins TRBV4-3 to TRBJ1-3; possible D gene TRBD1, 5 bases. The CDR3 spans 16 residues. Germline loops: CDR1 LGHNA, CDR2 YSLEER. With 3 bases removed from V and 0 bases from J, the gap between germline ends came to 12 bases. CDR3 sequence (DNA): TGCGCCAGCAGCCAGGGACTTACGAGCTCTGGAAACACCATATATTTT. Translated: CASSQGLTSSGNTIYF.

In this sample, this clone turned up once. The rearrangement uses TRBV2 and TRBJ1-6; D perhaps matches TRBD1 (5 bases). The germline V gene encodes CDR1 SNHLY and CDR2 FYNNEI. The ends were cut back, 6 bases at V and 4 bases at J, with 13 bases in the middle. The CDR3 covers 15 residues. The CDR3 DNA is TGTGCCAGCAGGGCCGGGACGGGGTATAATTCACCCCTCCACTTT. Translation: CASRAGTGYNSPLHF.

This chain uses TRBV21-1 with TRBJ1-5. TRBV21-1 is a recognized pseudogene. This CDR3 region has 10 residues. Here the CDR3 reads CARGRQPQHF. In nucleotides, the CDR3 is TGTGCAAGGGGACGCCAGCCCCAGCATTTT.

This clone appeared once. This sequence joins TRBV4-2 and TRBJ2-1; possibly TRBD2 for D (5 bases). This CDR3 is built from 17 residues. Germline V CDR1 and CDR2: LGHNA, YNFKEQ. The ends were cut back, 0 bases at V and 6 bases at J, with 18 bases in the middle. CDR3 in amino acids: CASSQDRTDLRGNEQFF. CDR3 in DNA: TGTGCCAGCAGCCAAGATAGAACCGACCTTCGGGGCAATGAGCAGTTCTTC.

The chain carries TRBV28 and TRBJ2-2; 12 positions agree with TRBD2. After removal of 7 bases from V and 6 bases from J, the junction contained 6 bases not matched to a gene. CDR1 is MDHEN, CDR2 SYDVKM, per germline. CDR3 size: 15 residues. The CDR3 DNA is TGTGCCAGCACCTTACTAGCGGGAGGCCCCGGGGAGCTGTTTTTT. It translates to CASTLLAGGPGELFF. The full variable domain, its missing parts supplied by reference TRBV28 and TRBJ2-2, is DVKVTQSSRYLVKRTGEKVFLECVQDMDHENMFWYRQDPGLGLRLIYFSYDVKMKEKGDIPEGYSVSREKKERFSLILESASTNQTSMYLCASTLLAGGPGELFFGEGSRLTVL.

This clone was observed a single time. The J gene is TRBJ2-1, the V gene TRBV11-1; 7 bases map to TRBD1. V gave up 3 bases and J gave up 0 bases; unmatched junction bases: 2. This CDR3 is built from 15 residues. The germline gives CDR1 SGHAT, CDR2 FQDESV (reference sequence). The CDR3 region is CASSFRDSSYNEQFF. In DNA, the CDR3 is TGTGCCAGCAGCTTCCGGGACAGCTCCTACAATGAGCAGTTCTTC. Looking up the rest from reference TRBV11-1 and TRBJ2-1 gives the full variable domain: EAEVAQSPRYKITEKSQAVAFWCDPISGHATLYWYRQILGQGPELLVQFQDESVVDDSQLPKDRFSAERLKGVDSTLKIQPAELGDSAMYLCASSFRDSSYNEQFFGPGTRLTVL.

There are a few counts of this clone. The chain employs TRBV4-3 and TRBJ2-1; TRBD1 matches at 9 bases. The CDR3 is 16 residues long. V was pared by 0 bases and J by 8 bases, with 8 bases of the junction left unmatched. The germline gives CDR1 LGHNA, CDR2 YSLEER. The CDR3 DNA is TGCGCCAGCAGCCAAGATCCGGGACAGGGATGGCATGAGCAGTTCTTC. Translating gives CASSQDPGQGWHEQFF.